This section outlines one T cell receptor (beta chain) sequence together with its context. The source of the sample is a study of T cell responses to AZD1222 COVID-19 vaccine. In the study overall: Pooled together were second doses at about 4 or about 12 weeks.

CDR3 length: 13 residues. V lost 7 bases and J 5 bases, leaving 16 bases between the germline ends. In germline, CDR1 is SGHRS, CDR2 YFSETQ. This table comes from immunoSEQ multiplex PCR, and its TCRdb copy is limited to in-frame clones, with some not included. The table lists 80,000 to 90,000 clones, 90% of them singletons, with around 3% in the top ten. The origin of this receptor is an adult in good health. This material consisted of peripheral blood, taken on day 0 of AZD1222 vaccination. V gene TRBV5-1 combines with J gene TRBJ2-7; D might be TRBD2 (5 bases). CDR3 residues: CASGHGLGNEQYF. The CDR3 bases are TGCGCCAGCGGCCACGGACTCGGGAACGAGCAGTACTTC.